This entry describes one T cell receptor (beta chain). What it binds is not known. The data originate from a study of beta chain features in type 1 diabetes. Overall study results and limits: Possible PCR preference for shorter templates applied equally to patients and controls.

As every portion of the isolated RNA was reverse transcribed, the sequencing read expressed TCRB transcripts. TCRdb's copy holds only in-frame clones and misses some; the assay was immunoSEQ multiplex PCR. The table has fewer than 550,000 clones, approximately 10% seen once; the top ten hold about 0.042%. The TCR comes from a woman under 30 in good health. The sample taken for sequencing was naive CD4+ T cells from blood.

CDR3 region: CASSLARGLNIQYF. The DNA for the CDR3 is TGTGCCAGCAGCTTAGCGAGGGGGCTAAACATTCAGTACTTC. The rearrangement links TRBV7-2 to TRBJ2-4; 7 bases match TRBD1. Germline V gene sequence: CDR1 SGHTA, CDR2 FQGNSA. The CDR3 consists of 14 residues. Trimming removed 0 bases from V and 6 bases from J; junction bases left unmatched: 2.